One and the same sample provided the 24 T cell receptor beta chains below, sequenced in a study of shared clonotypes between healthy human individuals. Here immunoSEQ multiplex PCR was the method, and the copy in TCRdb shows in-frame clones only, minus some. The table lists some 2,000,000 clones, about 95% of them singletons, with more than 0.1% in the top ten. The sample comprised naive CD4+ T cells sorted from blood. Subset defined: CD45RA+ positively selected. The receptors derive from a man between 18 and 29 years old in good health.

The chain carries TRBV5-4 and TRBJ1-2; D ambiguous. The V end lost 0 bases, the J end lost 8 bases, and 17 bases lay between the germline ends. Germline lookup yields CDR1 SGHNT and CDR2 YYREEE (reference sequence). The length of the CDR3 is 15 residues. Written as DNA, the CDR3 is TGTGCCAGCAGCTTGGGGCCGGGAGGTTATTACGGCTACACCTTC. As protein: CASSLGPGGYYGYTF.

In regard to this clone: The junction differs from germline at one of its ends, possibly a read error. The chain joins TRBV7-3 to TRBJ1-1; no firm D call. CDR1 is SGHTA and CDR2 is FQGTGA in the germline V gene. CDR3 length: 13 amino acids. The CDR3 sequence is CASSLIGNAEAFF. CDR3 sequence (DNA): TGTGCCAGCAGCTTAATAGGGAACGCTGAAGCTTTCTTT.

This chain links TRBV5-1 with TRBJ2-1; TRBD2 aligns across 9 bases. The CDR3 is 14 amino acids. Germline-derived CDR1 and CDR2 are SGHRS and YFSETQ. The V segment lost 3 bases and the J segment 6 bases; nucleotides outside the gene matches: 4. CDR3 in DNA: TGCGCCAGCAGCTCTAGGACTAGCGCCAATGAGCAGTTCTTC. As protein: CASSSRTSANEQFF.

The rearrangement joins TRBV4-1 to TRBJ2-3; no clear D. V was shortened by 4 bases and J by 2 bases, with 13 bases between the two germline ends. Germline lookup yields CDR1 MGHRA and CDR2 YSYEKL. CDR3 size: 15 residues. Written as DNA, the CDR3 is TGCGCCAGCAGCCCCCGAGGAGAAAACACAGATACGCAGTATTTT. Its translation is CASSPRGENTDTQYF.

J is TRBJ1-1 and V is TRBV10-1, with D perhaps TRBD1 (5 bases). In germline, CDR1 is WNHNN, CDR2 SYGVQD (reference sequence). Trimming left V 4 bases short and J 3 bases short, with 6 bases between. The CDR3 is made up of 12 amino acids. As DNA, the CDR3 is TGCGCCAGCAGTGCGGGGCACACTGAAGCTTTCTTT. This translates into CASSAGHTEAFF.

The chain uses TRBV5-4 and TRBJ1-2; TRBD1 agrees at 12 bases. There are 14 residues in the CDR3. CDR1 is SGHNT and CDR2 is YYREEE in the germline V gene (reference sequence). The J segment lost 4 bases and the V segment lost 4 bases, leaving 2 bases of the junction unmatched. CDR3 residues: CASSGTGGLYGYTF. For the CDR3, the DNA is TGTGCCAGCAGCGGGACAGGGGGCCTCTATGGCTACACCTTC.

The chain joins TRBV6-5 to TRBJ1-4; 7 nucleotides align to TRBD1. The CDR3 extends over 15 amino acids. The V gene's germline CDR1 is MNHEY and CDR2 SVGAGI. With 4 bases clipped from V and 5 bases from J, the junction kept 7 bases outside the gene matches. This CDR3 reads CASSSTQGRNEKLFF. CDR3 DNA sequence: TGTGCCAGCAGTTCAACACAGGGGAGAAATGAAAAACTGTTTTTT.

The sample holds one count of this clone. This chain links TRBV10-1 with TRBJ2-2, with unresolved D. Trimming removed 4 bases at V and 1 base at J, with 4 bases between. This CDR3 spans 13 amino acids. The germline V gene encodes CDR1 WNHNN and CDR2 SYGVQD (reference sequence). CDR3 DNA: TGCGCCAGCAGTGCAGGGAACACCGGGGAGCTGTTTTTT. This translates into CASSAGNTGELFF.

The chain employs TRBV11-2 and TRBJ1-5; D not certain. Per germline, CDR1 SGHAT and CDR2 FQNNGV. The germline V and J ends were trimmed by 2 bases and 4 bases, with 6 bases remaining between them. The CDR3 length is 13 residues. The CDR3 region is CASSLQVNQPQHF. CDR3 coding DNA: TGTGCCAGCAGCTTACAGGTGAATCAGCCCCAGCATTTT.

CDR3 region: CASSQDRVDEKLFF. The CDR3, as DNA: TGCGCCAGCAGCCAGGACAGGGTAGATGAAAAACTGTTTTTT. This chain links TRBV4-1 with TRBJ1-4; the match to TRBD1 covers 8 bases. Trimming took 3 bases from V and 6 from J; bases not matched to a gene: 3. Germline V gene sequence: CDR1 MGHRA, CDR2 YSYEKL. The CDR3 has 14 residues.

Points on this clone: A read error may account for a junction end that differs from germline. The gene calls are TRBV5-4 and TRBJ2-7; D is uncertain. Germline V lookup: CDR1 SGHNT, CDR2 YYREEE (reference sequence). The CDR3 has 12 amino acids. The CDR3 DNA reads TGTGCCAGCAGGTTGGCTGGATACGAGCAGTACTTC. Encoded protein: CASRLAGYEQYF.

This sequence joins TRBV19 and TRBJ2-7, with D maybe TRBD1 (6 bases). The germline V gene has CDR1 LNHDA and CDR2 SQIVND (reference sequence). This CDR3 spans 14 amino acids. V was shortened by 4 bases and J by 1 base, with 11 bases between the two germline ends. The CDR3 reads CASSRQDLSYEQYF. The DNA of the CDR3 is TGTGCCAGTAGTAGACAGGACCTATCCTACGAGCAGTACTTC.

The CDR3 loop reads CASSLDRFGTDTQYF. CDR3 coding DNA: TGTGCCAGCAGCTTAGATCGGTTTGGCACAGATACGCAGTATTTT. This sequence joins TRBV11-2 and TRBJ2-3; D is undetermined. The CDR3 contains 15 residues. The V end was cut by 0 bases, the J end by 1 base, with 8 bases between. The germline gives CDR1 SGHAT, CDR2 FQNNGV.

The V and J genes are TRBV6-6 and TRBJ1-6, with 7 nucleotides matching TRBD1. This CDR3 has 15 amino acids. The ends lost 4 bases at V and 4 bases at J; junction bases unmatched: 4. CDR1 is MNHNY and CDR2 is SVGAGI in the germline V gene (reference sequence). CDR3 sequence: CASSSGQTYNSPLHF. The CDR3, as DNA: TGTGCCAGCAGTTCGGGACAGACTTATAATTCACCCCTCCACTTT.

This chain joins TRBV6-5 and TRBJ1-3; D remains unclear. The CDR3 runs 15 residues. Trimming stripped 6 bases from V and 4 bases from J, with 16 bases between. Germline V gene lookup returns CDR1 MNHEY and CDR2 SVGAGI. The DNA for the CDR3 is TGTGCCAGCAGCCTGGCAAGGGCTCCGGGAAACACCATATATTTT. It codes for CASSLARAPGNTIYF.

With regard to this clone: Within the sample, other DNA sequences also encode this same CDR3. This chain joins TRBV30 and TRBJ2-1, with D uncertain. The CDR3 consists of 10 residues. Germline V gene sequence: CDR1 GTSNPN, CDR2 SVGIG (reference sequence). With 2 bases removed from V and 6 bases from J, the gap between germline ends came to 2 bases. The CDR3 nucleotides read TGTGCCTGGAGTCTCAATGAGCAGTTCTTC. Protein: CAWSLNEQFF.

CDR3 region: CAIRGQLSGNTIYF. The CDR3 bases are TGTGCCATCAGGGGACAGCTCTCTGGAAACACCATATATTTT. The genes are TRBV10-3 and TRBJ1-3, with TRBD1 matching over 7 bases. Trimming took 6 bases from V and 0 from J; bases not matched to a gene: 2. CDR1 is ENHRY and CDR2 is SYGVKD in the germline V gene. This CDR3 has 14 amino acids.

The V gene is TRBV28, the J gene TRBJ2-2, with D hard to call. CDR1 is MDHEN and CDR2 is SYDVKM in the germline V gene. The length of the CDR3 is 15 residues. V shed 7 bases and J shed 0 bases, with 12 bases lying between them. DNA of the CDR3: TGTGCCAGCAAGGGCGGATCTACGAACACCGGGGAGCTGTTTTTT. It codes for CASKGGSTNTGELFF.

This rearrangement joins TRBV7-2 to TRBJ2-7; 10 positions agree with TRBD1. Trimming cost V 3 bases and J 4 bases; bases outside gene matches: 6. CDR3 length: 15 amino acids. The germline CDR1 and CDR2 sequences are SGHTA and FQGNSA. CDR3 in amino acids: CASSFRQGAEYEQYF. CDR3 coding DNA: TGTGCCAGCAGCTTTCGACAGGGGGCGGAGTACGAGCAGTACTTC.

As for this clone: Other DNA sequences from this sample encode an identical CDR3 as well. The chain is built from TRBV2 and TRBJ1-1; possibly TRBD1 for D (6 bases). CDR1 and CDR2 from the germline V gene are SNHLY and FYNNEI. Trimming took off 3 bases at V and 3 bases at J, with 8 bases between the two ends. This CDR3 is 13 amino acids long. The CDR3 DNA sequence: TGTGCCAGCAGTGACCAGGGGTACACTGAAGCTTTCTTT. It specifies CASSDQGYTEAFF.

The rearrangement links TRBV4-3 to TRBJ2-7, with D perhaps being TRBD1 or TRBD2 (5 bases each). The CDR3 has 15 residues. The ends were cut back, 2 bases at V and 1 base at J, with 12 bases in the middle. Per the germline V gene, CDR1 is LGHNA and CDR2 is YSLEER. CDR3 loop: CASSQNRGGSYEQYF. The CDR3 DNA reads as TGCGCCAGCAGCCAAAATCGGGGCGGGTCCTACGAGCAGTACTTC.

This clone was detected only a few times. The J gene is TRBJ1-1, the V gene TRBV10-1; D uncertain. CDR3 size: 12 residues. Germline values: CDR1 WNHNN, CDR2 SYGVQD (reference sequence). The V end was cut by 7 bases, the J end by 6 bases, with 12 bases between. Here the CDR3 DNA reads TGCGCCAGCACCAAGGCACAGCCTGAAGCTTTCTTT. Its translation: CASTKAQPEAFF.

The V gene is TRBV2, the J gene TRBJ2-2; 9 bases line up with TRBD2. Losses at the gene ends were 5 bases for V and 4 bases for J; bases not matched to a gene: 5. CDR1 is SNHLY, CDR2 FYNNEI, per germline. CDR3 length: 15 amino acids. CDR3: CASSFSGSGTGELFF. The CDR3 DNA sequence: TGTGCCAGCAGTTTTAGCGGGAGTGGCACCGGGGAGCTGTTTTTT. Combining the CDR3 with reference TRBV2 and TRBJ2-2 gives the whole variable domain EPEVTQTPSHQVTQMGQEVILRCVPISNHLYFYWYRQILGQKVEFLVSFYNNEISEKSEIFDDQFSVERPDGSNFTLKIRSTKLEDSAMYFCASSFSGSGTGELFFGEGSRLTVL.

About this clone: This same CDR3 is encoded by further DNA sequences in the sample. This sequence joins TRBV9 and TRBJ2-7; 7 bases match TRBD2. This CDR3 region has 15 residues. J lost 4 bases, V lost 0 bases, and 7 bases had no gene match. CDR1 is SGDLS, CDR2 YYNGEE, per germline. Written as DNA, the CDR3 is TGTGCCAGCAGCGTAGACCCCAGCGGGGCATACGAGCAGTACTTC. Translating gives CASSVDPSGAYEQYF.